The TCR beta chain under discussion was sequenced for a study of CD8+CD57+ T cells in acquired aplastic anemia. Per the germline V gene, CDR1 is SGDLS and CDR2 is YYNGEE. The CDR3 sequence is 13 residues long. The V end lost 3 bases, the J end lost 9 bases, and 12 bases lay between the germline ends. Flow cytometry had shown expanded CD8+CD57+ cells in the patients chosen for sequencing. Profiles of TCR beta VDJ and CDR3 were generated from a genomic DNA template. In TCRdb, the reads were re-called with MiXCR into one record per CDR3 protein. The sample shows roughly 250,000 distinct CDR3 sequences, around 45% of them seen only once.

The sequence came from a human donor with aplastic anemia. Sequencing used sorted CD4+, CD8+, or CD8+CD57+ T cells (not recorded which) from PBMCs. The V and J genes are TRBV9 and TRBJ2-2, with a possible D match to TRBD2 (6 bases). The CDR3 loop is CASSGGGLWELFF. CDR3 DNA: TGTGCCAGCAGCGGCGGAGGGTTGTGGGAGCTGTTTTTT. The full variable domain, in which reference TRBV9 and TRBJ2-2 provide the parts outside the CDR3, is DSGVTQTPKHLITATGQRVTLRCSPRSGDLSVYWYQQSLDQGLQFLIQYYNGEERAKGNILERFSAQQFPDLHSELNLSSLELGDSALYFCASSGGGLWELFFGEGSRLTVL.